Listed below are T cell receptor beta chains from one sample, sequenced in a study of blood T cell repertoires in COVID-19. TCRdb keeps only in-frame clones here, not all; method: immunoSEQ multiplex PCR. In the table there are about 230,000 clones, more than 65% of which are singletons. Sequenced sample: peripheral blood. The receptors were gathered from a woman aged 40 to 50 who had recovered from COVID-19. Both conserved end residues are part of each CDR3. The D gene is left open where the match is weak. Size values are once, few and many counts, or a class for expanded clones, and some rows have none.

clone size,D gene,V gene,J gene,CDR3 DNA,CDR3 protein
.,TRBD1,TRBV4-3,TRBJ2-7,TGCGCCAGCAGCCAAGATTGGACAGGGGATTTCTACGAGCAGTACTTC,CASSQDWTGDFYEQYF
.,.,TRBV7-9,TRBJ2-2,TGTGCCAGCAGCTCGTTCGTGAACACCGGGGAGCTGTTTTTT,CASSSFVNTGELFF
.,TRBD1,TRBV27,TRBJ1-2,TGTGCCAGCAGATACTCGATACAGGGGGTTAACTATGGCTACACCTTC,CASRYSIQGVNYGYTF
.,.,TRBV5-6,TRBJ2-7,TGTGCCAGCAGCTTGTTCCCAGGGAAGGCCTACGAGCAGTACTTC,CASSLFPGKAYEQYF
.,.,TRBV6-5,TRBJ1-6,TGTGCCAGCAGGGTGACAACAATTAATTCACCCCTCCACTTT,CASRVTTINSPLHF
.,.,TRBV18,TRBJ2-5,.,CASSPPESVTGGFLETQYF
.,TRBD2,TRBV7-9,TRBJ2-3,TGTGCCAGCAGCCCTATGCCTCTAGCGGGTAGCACAGATACGCAGTATTTT,CASSPMPLAGSTDTQYF
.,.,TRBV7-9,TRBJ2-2,TGTGCCAGCAGCTTAGGTGGAGGAGCGGGGGAGCTGTTTTTT,CASSLGGGAGELFF
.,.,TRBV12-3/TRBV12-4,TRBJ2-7,TGTGCCAGCAGCCCTACTGCCTACGAGCAGTACTTC,CASSPTAYEQYF
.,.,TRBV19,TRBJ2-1,TGTGCCAGTAGTACTCCGGGCCAGGGCTACAATGAGCAGTTCTTC,CASSTPGQGYNEQFF
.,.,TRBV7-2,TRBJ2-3,TGTGCCAGCAGCTTAGGTACAGGGTATAGCACAGATACGCAGTATTTT,CASSLGTGYSTDTQYF
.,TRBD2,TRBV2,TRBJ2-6,TGTGCCAGCAGTAGATCTCCGGGACTAGCGGGCTCTGGGGCCAACGTCCTGACTTTC,CASSRSPGLAGSGANVLTF
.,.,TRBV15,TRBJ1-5,TGTGCCACCAGCAGAGATACCCGGGTGACAGGCAGTTCTAATCAGCCCCAGCATTTT,CATSRDTRVTGSSNQPQHF
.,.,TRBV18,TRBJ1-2,TGTGCCAGCTCACCACTTAGCTTCGATGGCTACACCTTC,CASSPLSFDGYTF
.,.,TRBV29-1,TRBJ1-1,TGCAGCGTTGGGGGGGGTCGTGGGGACACTGAAGCTTTCTTT,CSVGGGRGDTEAFF
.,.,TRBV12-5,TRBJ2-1,TGTGCTAGTGGTTTCCCCAGGGGCGAGCAGTTCTTC,CASGFPRGEQFF
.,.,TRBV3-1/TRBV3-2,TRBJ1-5,TGTGCCAGCAGCCAAGCTTACAATCAGCCCCAGCATTTT,CASSQAYNQPQHF
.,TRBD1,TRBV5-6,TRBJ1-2,TGTGCCAGCAGCTTGGTGGGACAGGGTTATGGCTACACCTTC,CASSLVGQGYGYTF
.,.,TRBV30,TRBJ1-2,TGTGCCTGGAGTGTACGTTCGACAGTAAATGGCTACACCTTC,CAWSVRSTVNGYTF
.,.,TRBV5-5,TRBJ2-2,TGTGCCAGCAGCTTGGTGGGGCCCCCGAACACCGGGGAGCTGTTTTTT,CASSLVGPPNTGELFF
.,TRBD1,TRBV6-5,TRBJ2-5,TGTGCCAGCAGGGGCGACAGGGGGCACACCCAGTACTTC,CASRGDRGHTQYF
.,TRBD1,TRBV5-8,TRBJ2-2,TGTGCCAGCAGCTTACTACAGGGGGCGGCCGGGGAGCTGTTTTTT,CASSLLQGAAGELFF
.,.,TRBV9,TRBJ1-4,TGTGCCAGCAGCGTTGGAGGAGCAACTAATGAAAAACTGTTTTTT,CASSVGGATNEKLFF
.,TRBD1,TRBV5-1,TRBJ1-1,TGCGCCAGCAGCTTGAGGACAGGGAACACTGAAGCTTTCTTT,CASSLRTGNTEAFF
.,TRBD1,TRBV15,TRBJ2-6,TGTGCCACCAGCAGAGGGACAGGGACCGGGGCCAACGTCCTGACTTTC,CATSRGTGTGANVLTF
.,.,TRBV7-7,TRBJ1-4,TGTGCTAGCGGCCATTACCCCTCTTCAGGGGAGGGTGAAAAACTGTTTTTT,CASGHYPSSGEGEKLFF
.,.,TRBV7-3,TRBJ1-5,TGTGCCAGCAGCTTAAATCCCGATCAGCCCCAGCATTTT,CASSLNPDQPQHF
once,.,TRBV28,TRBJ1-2,TGTGCCAGCAAGACTCCCCGGGAGCCCAACTATGGCTACACCTTC,CASKTPREPNYGYTF
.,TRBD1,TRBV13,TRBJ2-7,TGTGCCAGCAGCCCTGGACAGGGAAGGTACGAGCAGTACTTC,CASSPGQGRYEQYF
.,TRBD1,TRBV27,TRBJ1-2,TGTGCCAGCGGACCGGGACAGTTCTTCTATGGCTACACCTTC,CASGPGQFFYGYTF
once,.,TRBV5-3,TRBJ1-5,TGTGCCAGAAGCACTGACAGAAATCAGCCCCAGCATTTT,CARSTDRNQPQHF
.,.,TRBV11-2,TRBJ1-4,TGTGCCAGCAGCTTAGGGCCTGCGGGGAGATGGGAAAAACTGTTTTTT,CASSLGPAGRWEKLFF
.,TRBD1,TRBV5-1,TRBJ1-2,TGCGCCACCAGACCGGGACAGGGGAGTGGGTATGGCTACACCTTC,CATRPGQGSGYGYTF